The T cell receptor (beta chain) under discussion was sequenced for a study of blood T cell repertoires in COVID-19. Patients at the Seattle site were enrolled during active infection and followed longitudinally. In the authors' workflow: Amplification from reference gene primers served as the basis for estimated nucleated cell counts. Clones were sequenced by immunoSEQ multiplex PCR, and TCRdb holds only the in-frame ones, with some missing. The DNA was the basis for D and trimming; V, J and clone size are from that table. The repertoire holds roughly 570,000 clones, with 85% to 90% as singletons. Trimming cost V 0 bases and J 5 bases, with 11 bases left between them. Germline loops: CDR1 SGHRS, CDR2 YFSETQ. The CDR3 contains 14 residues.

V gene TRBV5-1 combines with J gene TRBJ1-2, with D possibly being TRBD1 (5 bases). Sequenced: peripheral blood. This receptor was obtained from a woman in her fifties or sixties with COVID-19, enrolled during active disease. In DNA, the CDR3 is TGCGCCAGCAGCTTGGACAGGAAATCTTATGGCTACACCTTC. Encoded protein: CASSLDRKSYGYTF.